A selection of T cell receptor beta chains follows, all from one sample in a study of T-cell memory formation after mild COVID-19. A single record per CDR3 protein comes from TCRdb applying MiXCR to the 5' RACE reads. In the table there are around 190,000 distinct CDR3 sequences, about 18% of which are singletons. Sequencing was carried out using PBMCs or a T cell subset sorted from them (not recorded which). The receptors derive from a man aged 18-30 years who had mild COVID-19 (a few samples of this study predate the infection). Cell type and time point are not known. The CDR3 runs from the conserved cysteine through the conserved F or W.

V | CDR3
TRBV10-3 | CAIRIDRTNTEAFF
TRBV12-3/TRBV12-4 | CASSSRPADTSSYNSPLHF
TRBV18 | CASSRLVRHNEQFF
TRBV19 | CASSIGSGTGNTEAFF
TRBV20-1 | CSARQGLSYEQYF
TRBV5-1 | CATGAGGFYNEQFF
TRBV24-1 | CATSDSYGSWGNEQFF
TRBV5-6 | CASSPGTSDHGELFF
TRBV19 | CASSIGVSGANVLTF
TRBV6-2/TRBV6-3 | CASSYLGLGGTQYF
TRBV7-2 | CASSSWGVRETQYF
TRBV7-2 | CASSLVGWAQYF
TRBV4-3 | CASSQDWAGTNEKLFF
TRBV20-1 | CSAQGDPTNQETQYF
TRBV9 | CASSARRQGEKLFF
TRBV11-2 | CASSRGLTDSYGYTF
TRBV6-2/TRBV6-3 | CASRGTGKDTQYF
TRBV7-2 | CASSLVLSGGYTF
TRBV5-1 | CASSPFGTPGELFF
TRBV20-1 | CSARVRGRGSNQPQHF
TRBV7-2 | CASSLSLLADTQYF
TRBV4-3 | CASSQGRSSRPPSAYEQYF
TRBV12-3/TRBV12-4 | CASIQRGGNTQYF
TRBV5-4 | CASRGQDTEAFF
TRBV5-1 | CASSQGSSYNEQFF
TRBV20-1 | CSARSEGVAFF
TRBV7-7 | CASSAARSANTGELFF
TRBV4-3 | CASSQGQGTGYTF